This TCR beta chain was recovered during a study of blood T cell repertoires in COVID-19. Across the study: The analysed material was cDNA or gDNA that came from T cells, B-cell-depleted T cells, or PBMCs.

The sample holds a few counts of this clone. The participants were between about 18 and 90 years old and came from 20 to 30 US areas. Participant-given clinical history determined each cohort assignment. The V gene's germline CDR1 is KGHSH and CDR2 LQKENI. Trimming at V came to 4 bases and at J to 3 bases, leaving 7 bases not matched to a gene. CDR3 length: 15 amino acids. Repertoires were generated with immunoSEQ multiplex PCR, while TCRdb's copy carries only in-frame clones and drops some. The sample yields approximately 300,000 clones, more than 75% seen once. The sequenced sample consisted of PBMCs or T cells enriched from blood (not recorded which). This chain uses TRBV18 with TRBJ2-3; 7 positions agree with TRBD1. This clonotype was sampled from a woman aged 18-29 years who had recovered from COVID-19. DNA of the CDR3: TGTGCCAGCTCACTCCAGGGGGTAGTAACAGATACGCAGTATTTT. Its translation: CASSLQGVVTDTQYF.